This T cell receptor beta chain was documented in a study of cytomegalovirus exposure and HLA in healthy donors. Study-level results: One later analysis reportedly identified an Asian-associated ancestry cluster that showed fewer N-insertions than the roughly 700-donor mean.

Primers for the PCR totalled 60 Vbeta and 13 Jbeta. Original analysis: Later, tens of millions of unique TCR beta chains were counted in an analysis, and approximately 10 million of them were shared. TCRdb's table, derived via immunoSEQ multiplex PCR, lists solely in-frame clones and lacks some. Clonal size and the V and J genes are those of that table, whereas D and trimming came from the DNA. The table records over 75,000 clones, roughly 86% of them present only once. A remark on this clone: Its antigen remains unknown.

The TCR was taken from a woman younger than 35 in good health and CMV-seropositive. Sequencing was performed on PBMCs.

The CDR3 DNA follows: TGTGCCAGCAGTTGGACAGAAGAGACCCAGTACTTC. Translated, it gives CASSWTEETQYF. The chain recombines TRBV6-6 with TRBJ2-5, with D possibly matching TRBD1 (6 bases). This CDR3 is 12 amino acids long. The V end lost 4 bases, the J end lost 3 bases, and 6 bases lay between the germline ends. Germline V lookup: CDR1 MNHNY, CDR2 SVGAGI (reference sequence).